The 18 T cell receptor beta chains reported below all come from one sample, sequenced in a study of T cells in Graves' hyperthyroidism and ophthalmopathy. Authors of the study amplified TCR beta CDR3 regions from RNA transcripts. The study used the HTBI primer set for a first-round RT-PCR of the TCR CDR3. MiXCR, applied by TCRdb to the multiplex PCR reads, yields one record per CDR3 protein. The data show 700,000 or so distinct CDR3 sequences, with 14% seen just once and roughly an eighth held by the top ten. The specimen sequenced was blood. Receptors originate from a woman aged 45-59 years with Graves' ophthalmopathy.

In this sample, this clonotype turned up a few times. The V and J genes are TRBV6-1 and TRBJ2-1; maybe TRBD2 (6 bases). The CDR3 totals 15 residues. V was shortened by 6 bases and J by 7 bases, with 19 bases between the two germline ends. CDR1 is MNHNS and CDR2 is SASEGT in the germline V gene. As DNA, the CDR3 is TGTGCCAGCAGACCGGGGGTCAGTCTTAAGAATGAGCAGTTCTTC. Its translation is CASRPGVSLKNEQFF.

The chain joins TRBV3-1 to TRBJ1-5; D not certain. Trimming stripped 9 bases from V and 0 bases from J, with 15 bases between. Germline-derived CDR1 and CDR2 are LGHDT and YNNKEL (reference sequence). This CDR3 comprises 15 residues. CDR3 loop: CASNWRKLSNQPQHF. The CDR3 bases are TGTGCCAGTAATTGGCGGAAACTTAGCAATCAGCCCCAGCATTTT.

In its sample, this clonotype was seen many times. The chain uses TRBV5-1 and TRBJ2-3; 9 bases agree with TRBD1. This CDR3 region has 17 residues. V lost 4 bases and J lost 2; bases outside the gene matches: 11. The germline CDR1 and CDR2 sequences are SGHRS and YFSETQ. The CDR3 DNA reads TGCGCCAGCAGCCCGGGGACAGGGATAGGGAACACAGATACGCAGTATTTT. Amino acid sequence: CASSPGTGIGNTDTQYF. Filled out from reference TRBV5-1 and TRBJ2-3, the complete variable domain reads KAGVTQTPRYLIKTRGQQVTLSCSPISGHRSVSWYQQTPGQGLQFLFEYFSETQRNKGNFPGRFSGRQFSNSRSEMNVSTLELGDSALYLCASSPGTGIGNTDTQYFGPGTRLTVL.

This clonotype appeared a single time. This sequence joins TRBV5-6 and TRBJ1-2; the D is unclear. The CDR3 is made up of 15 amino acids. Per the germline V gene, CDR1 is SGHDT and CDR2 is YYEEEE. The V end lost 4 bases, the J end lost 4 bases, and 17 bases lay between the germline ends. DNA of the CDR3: TGTGCCAGCAGCGTAGAAGATTCGCTCCCCTATGGCTACACCTTC. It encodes CASSVEDSLPYGYTF. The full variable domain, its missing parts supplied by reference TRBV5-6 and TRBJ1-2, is DAGVTQSPTHLIKTRGQQVTLRCSPKSGHDTVSWYQQALGQGPQFIFQYYEEEERQRGNFPDRFSGHQFPNYSSELNVNALLLGDSALYLCASSVEDSLPYGYTFGSGTRLTVV.

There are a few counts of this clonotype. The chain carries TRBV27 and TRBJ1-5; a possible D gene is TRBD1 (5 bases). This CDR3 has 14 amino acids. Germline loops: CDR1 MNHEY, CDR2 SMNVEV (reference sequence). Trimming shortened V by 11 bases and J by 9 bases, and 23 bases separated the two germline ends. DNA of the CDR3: TGTGCCGGCAAAAACTCAGGCGTTCAGGGGCCCCAGCATTTT. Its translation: CAGKNSGVQGPQHF.

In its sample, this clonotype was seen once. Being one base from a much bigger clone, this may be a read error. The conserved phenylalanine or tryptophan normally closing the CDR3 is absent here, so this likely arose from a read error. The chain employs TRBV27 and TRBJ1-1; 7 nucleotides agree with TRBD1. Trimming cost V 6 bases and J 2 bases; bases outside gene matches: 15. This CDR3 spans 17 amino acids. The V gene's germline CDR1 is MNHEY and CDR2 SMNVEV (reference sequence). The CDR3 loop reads CASRSFFKQGFNTEAFS. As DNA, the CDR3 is TGTGCCAGCAGATCATTCTTTAAACAGGGGTTTAACACTGAAGCTTTCTCT.

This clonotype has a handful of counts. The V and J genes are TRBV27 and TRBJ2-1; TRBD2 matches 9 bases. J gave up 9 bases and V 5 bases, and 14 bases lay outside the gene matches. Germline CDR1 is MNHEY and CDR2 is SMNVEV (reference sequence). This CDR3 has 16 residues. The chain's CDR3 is CASSPLAGVVGGEQFF. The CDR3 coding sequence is TGTGCCAGCAGTCCCTTAGCGGGAGTAGTCGGCGGTGAGCAGTTCTTC.

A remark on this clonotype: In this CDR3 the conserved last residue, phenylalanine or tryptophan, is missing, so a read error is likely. The CDR3 DNA reads TGCAGTGCTAGGAGAGATACAGGGGGAATTTCCTTAGGGAGCAATCAGCCCCAGCATCTT. As protein: CSARRDTGGISLGSNQPQHL. The genes are TRBV20-1 and TRBJ1-5; 8 nucleotides match TRBD1. Germline V CDR1 and CDR2: DFQATT, SNEGSKA (reference sequence). J lost 1 base, V lost 3 bases, and 20 bases had no gene match. The CDR3 has 20 amino acids.

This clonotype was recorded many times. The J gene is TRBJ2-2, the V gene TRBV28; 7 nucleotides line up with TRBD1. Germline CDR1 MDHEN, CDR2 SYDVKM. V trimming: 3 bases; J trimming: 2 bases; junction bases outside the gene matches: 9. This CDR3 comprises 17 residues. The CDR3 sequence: CASSFLSTGTNTGELFF. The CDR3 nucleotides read TGTGCCAGCAGTTTTCTATCGACAGGGACAAACACCGGGGAGCTGTTTTTT.

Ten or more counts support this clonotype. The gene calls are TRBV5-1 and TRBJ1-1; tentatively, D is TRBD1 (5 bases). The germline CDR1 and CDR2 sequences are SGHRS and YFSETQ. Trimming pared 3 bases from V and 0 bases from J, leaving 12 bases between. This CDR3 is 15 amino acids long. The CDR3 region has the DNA TGCGCCAGCAGCTCTAACAGGCCTGTGAACACTGAAGCTTTCTTT. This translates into CASSSNRPVNTEAFF. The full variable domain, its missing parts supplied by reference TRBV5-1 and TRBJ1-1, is KAGVTQTPRYLIKTRGQQVTLSCSPISGHRSVSWYQQTPGQGLQFLFEYFSETQRNKGNFPGRFSGRQFSNSRSEMNVSTLELGDSALYLCASSSNRPVNTEAFFGQGTRLTVV.

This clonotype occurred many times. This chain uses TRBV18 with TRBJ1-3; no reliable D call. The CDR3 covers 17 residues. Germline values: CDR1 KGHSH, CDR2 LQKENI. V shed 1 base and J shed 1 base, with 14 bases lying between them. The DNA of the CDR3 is TGTGCCAGCTCACCACGAGCTGGGGATGGTTCTGGAAACACCATATATTTT. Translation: CASSPRAGDGSGNTIYF.

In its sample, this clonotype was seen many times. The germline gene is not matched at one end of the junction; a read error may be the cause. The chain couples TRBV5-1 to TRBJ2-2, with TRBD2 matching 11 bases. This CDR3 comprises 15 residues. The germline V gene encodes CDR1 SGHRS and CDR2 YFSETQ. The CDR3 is CASSFLAGGTGELFF. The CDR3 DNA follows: TGTGCCAGCAGCTTTCTAGCGGGAGGTACCGGGGAGCTGTTTTTT. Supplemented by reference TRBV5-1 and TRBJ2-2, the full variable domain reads KAGVTQTPRYLIKTRGQQVTLSCSPISGHRSVSWYQQTPGQGLQFLFEYFSETQRNKGNFPGRFSGRQFSNSRSEMNVSTLELGDSALYLCASSFLAGGTGELFFGEGSRLTVL.

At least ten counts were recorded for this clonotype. CDR3 bases: TGTGCCATCAGTGTACAGGGCGAGAATTCACCCCTCCACTTT. Its protein product is CAISVQGENSPLHF. This chain joins TRBV10-3 and TRBJ1-6; tentatively, D is TRBD1 (6 bases). The CDR3 covers 14 residues. V gave up 4 bases and J gave up 7 bases, with 11 bases separating them. Per germline, CDR1 ENHRY and CDR2 SYGVKD.

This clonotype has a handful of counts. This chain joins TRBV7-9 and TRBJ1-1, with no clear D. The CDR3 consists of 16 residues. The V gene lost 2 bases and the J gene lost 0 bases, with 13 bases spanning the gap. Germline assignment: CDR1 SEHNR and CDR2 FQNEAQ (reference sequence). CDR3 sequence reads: CASSLTLGVMNTEAFF. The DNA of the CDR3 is TGTGCCAGCAGCTTAACTCTCGGGGTAATGAACACTGAAGCTTTCTTT.

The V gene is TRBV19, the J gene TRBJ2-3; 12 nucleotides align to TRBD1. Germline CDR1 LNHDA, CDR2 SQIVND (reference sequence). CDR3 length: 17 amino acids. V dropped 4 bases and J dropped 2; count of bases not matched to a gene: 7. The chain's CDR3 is CASSKGTGGFYTDTQYF. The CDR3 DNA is TGTGCCAGTAGTAAAGGGACAGGGGGCTTTTACACAGATACGCAGTATTTT.

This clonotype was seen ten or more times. CDR3 in DNA: TGTGCCAGCAGCTTAGAGGGGGGTTATGAAAAACTGTTTTTT. Translation gives CASSLEGGYEKLFF. The V and J genes are TRBV11-2 and TRBJ1-4; perhaps TRBD1 as D (5 bases). Germline lookup yields CDR1 SGHAT and CDR2 FQNNGV. The V end lost 0 bases, the J end lost 6 bases, and 8 bases lay between the germline ends. This CDR3 has 14 residues.

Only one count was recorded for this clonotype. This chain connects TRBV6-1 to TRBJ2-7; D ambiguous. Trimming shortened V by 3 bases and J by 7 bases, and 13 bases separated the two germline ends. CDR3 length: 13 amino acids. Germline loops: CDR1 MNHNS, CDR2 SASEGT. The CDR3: CASSDGLRTEQYF. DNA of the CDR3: TGTGCCAGCAGTGATGGTCTCCGAACAGAGCAGTACTTC.

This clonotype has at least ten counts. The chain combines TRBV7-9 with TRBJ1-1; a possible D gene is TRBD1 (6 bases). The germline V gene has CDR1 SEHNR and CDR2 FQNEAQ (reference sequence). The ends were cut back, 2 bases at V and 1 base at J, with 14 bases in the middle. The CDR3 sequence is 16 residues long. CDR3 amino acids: CASSLIAGTQNTEAFF. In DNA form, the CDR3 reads TGTGCCAGCAGCTTAATAGCCGGGACACAGAACACTGAAGCTTTCTTT.